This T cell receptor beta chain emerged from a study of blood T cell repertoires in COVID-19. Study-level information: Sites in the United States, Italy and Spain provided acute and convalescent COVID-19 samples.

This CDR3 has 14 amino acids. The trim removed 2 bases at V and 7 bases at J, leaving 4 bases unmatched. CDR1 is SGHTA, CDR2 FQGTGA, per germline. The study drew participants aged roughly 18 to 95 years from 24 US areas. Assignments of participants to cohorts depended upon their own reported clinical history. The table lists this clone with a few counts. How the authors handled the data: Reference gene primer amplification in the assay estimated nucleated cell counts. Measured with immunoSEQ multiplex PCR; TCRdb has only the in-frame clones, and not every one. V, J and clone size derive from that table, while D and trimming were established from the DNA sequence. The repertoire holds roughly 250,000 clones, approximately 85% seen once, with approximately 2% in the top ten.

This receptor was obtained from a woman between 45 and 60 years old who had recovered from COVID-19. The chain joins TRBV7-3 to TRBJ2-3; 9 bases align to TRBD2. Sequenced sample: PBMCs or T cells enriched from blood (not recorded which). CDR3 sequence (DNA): TGTGCCAGCAGCTTAGACGGACTAGCGCATACGCAGTATTTT. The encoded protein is CASSLDGLAHTQYF.